Listed here is a single T cell receptor beta chain. Its matching antigen is unknown. The CDR3 spans 14 residues. Between the trimmed V and J ends, which lost 6 bases and 0 bases, there was a span of 9 bases. This entry belongs to a study of blood T cells in healthy people across ages. Study-level points and caveats: A strong correlation was found between TCR beta diversity and the percentage of naive T cells. Comparison with aged donors showed that long-lived donors had more naive CD4+ cells and higher diversity.

Alongside a J-beta primer mix, a sample-barcoded 5' primer served in a second PCR lasting about 6 to 11 cycles. Each CDR3 protein is one row after TCRdb ran MiXCR on the 5' RACE reads. The data show 630,000 or so distinct CDR3 sequences, roughly 30% seen once. The donors, aged about 6 to 90, were healthy Caucasians from Russia. Researchers collected ten milliliters of peripheral blood from every single donor. V and J are TRBV12-3 or TRBV12-4 and TRBJ1-3; D is unclear. Sequencing used blood. The TCR sequence derives from a woman aged 80 or older in good health. CDR3: CASSTVISGNTIYF. CDR3 DNA sequence: TGTGCCAGCAGCACGGTTATCTCTGGAAACACCATATATTTT.